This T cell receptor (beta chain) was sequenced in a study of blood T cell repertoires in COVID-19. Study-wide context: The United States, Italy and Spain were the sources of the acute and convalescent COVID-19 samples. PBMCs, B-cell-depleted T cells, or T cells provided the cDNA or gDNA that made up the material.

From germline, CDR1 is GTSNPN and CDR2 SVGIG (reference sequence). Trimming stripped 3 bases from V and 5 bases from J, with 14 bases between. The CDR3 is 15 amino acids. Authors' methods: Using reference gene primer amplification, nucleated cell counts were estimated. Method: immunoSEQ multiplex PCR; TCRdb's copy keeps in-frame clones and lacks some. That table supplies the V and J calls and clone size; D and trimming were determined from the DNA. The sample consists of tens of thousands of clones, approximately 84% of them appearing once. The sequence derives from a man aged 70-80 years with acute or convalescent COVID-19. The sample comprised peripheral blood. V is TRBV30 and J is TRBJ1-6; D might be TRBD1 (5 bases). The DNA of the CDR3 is TGTGCCTGGAGAGCAGGGCAGAGAAATAATTCACCCCTCCACTTT. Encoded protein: CAWRAGQRNNSPLHF. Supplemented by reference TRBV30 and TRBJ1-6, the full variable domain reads SQTIHQWPATLVQPVGSPLSLECTVEGTSNPNLYWYRQAAGRGLQLLFYSVGIGQISSEVPQNLSASRPQDRQFILSSKKLLLSDSGFYLCAWRAGQRNNSPLHFGNGTRLTVT.